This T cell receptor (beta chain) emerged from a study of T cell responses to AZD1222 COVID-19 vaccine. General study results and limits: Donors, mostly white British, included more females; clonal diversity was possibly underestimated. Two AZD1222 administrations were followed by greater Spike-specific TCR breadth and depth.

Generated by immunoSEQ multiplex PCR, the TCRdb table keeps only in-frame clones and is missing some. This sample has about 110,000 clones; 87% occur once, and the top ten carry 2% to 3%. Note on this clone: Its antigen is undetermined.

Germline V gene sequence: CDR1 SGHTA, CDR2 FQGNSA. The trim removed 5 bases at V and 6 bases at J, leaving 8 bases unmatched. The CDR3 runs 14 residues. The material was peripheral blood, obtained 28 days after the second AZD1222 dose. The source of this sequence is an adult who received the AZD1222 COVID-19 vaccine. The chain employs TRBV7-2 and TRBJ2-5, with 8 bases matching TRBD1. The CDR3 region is CASSDDRGRKTQYF. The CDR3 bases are TGTGCCAGCAGCGACGACAGGGGTAGAAAGACCCAGTACTTC. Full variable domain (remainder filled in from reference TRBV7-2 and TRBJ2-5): GAGVSQSPSNKVTEKGKDVELRCDPISGHTALYWYRQSLGQGLEFLIYFQGNSAPDKSGLPSDRFSAERTGGSVSTLTIQRTQQEDSAVYLCASSDDRGRKTQYFGPGTRLLVL.